Here is one TCR beta chain with its context. What it recognizes is unknown. Positively selected for CCR7, the CD45RO-negative cells used as naive CD8 cells excluded terminally differentiated effector memory CD45RA+ cells. The data are from a study of shared clonotypes between healthy human individuals. General study results and limits: Of the naive CD4 clonotypes, roughly 5.5% were shared across several donors.

Produced via immunoSEQ multiplex PCR; TCRdb's table is partial and in-frame only. The table lists some 630,000 clones, roughly 96% of them singletons. CDR1 and CDR2 (germline): SGDLS, YYNGEE. This CDR3 comprises 15 residues. The ends were cut back, 4 bases at V and 1 base at J, with 15 bases in the middle. The receptor was isolated from a woman in her twenties or thirties in good health. The sequencing input was naive CD8+ T cells sorted from blood. The chain couples TRBV9 to TRBJ2-7; the D gene is possibly TRBD2 (6 bases). DNA for the CDR3: TGTGCCAGCAGCCCAGTCGGGGAGGCATCCTACGAGCAGTACTTC. Amino acid sequence: CASSPVGEASYEQYF.